The present TCR beta chain was sequenced within a study of a mutant IDH1 vaccine in newly diagnosed glioma. Study as a whole: Once 4-6 weeks had passed after radiotherapy alone, vaccination started, or it started with temozolomide cycles. It was radiotherapy, temozolomide, or both that patients received previously, with most receiving both. The treated population exhibited a male proportion of roughly 60%, a female proportion of 37.5%, and a mean age of about 40 years. Study-level points and caveats: Of all patients, about 93% showed vaccine-induced immune responses.

The sample's time point: week 5, during vaccination. Each dose delivered 300 ug of mutant IDH1 20-mer peptide subcutaneously with imiquimod. The table came from immunoSEQ multiplex PCR; TCRdb's copy has only in-frame clones and leaves some out. The sample gives 25,000 to 30,000 clones, around 89% of which show up once; around 18% is in the top ten. A remark on this clone: The antigen is undetermined.

J gave up 5 bases and V 0 bases, and 1 base lay outside the gene matches. Germline lookup yields CDR1 LGHNA and CDR2 YNFKEQ. The CDR3 has 13 residues. Specimen: PBMCs, collected from a glioma patient whose treatment included an IDH1 peptide vaccine. The TCR sequence derives from a man aged 18 to 30 with glioma. This chain connects TRBV4-2 to TRBJ2-7; 7 bases match TRBD2. CDR3 loop: CASSQDAGDEQYF. The CDR3 nucleotides are TGTGCCAGCAGCCAAGATGCGGGGGACGAGCAGTACTTC.